These 9 T cell receptor beta chains share one sample of origin, sequenced in a study of blood T cell repertoires in COVID-19. TCRdb's copy holds only in-frame clones and misses some; the assay was immunoSEQ multiplex PCR. The table records roughly 70,000 clones, nearly 90% of them present only once. Sequencing input: peripheral blood. The source is a man between 70 and 80 years old with acute or convalescent COVID-19.

The chain uses TRBV29-1 and TRBJ1-2; D unresolved. V lost 5 bases and J 8 bases, leaving 12 bases between the germline ends. Germline CDR1 SQVTM, CDR2 ANQGSEA. The CDR3 has 11 residues. As DNA, the CDR3 is TGCAGCGTTAGAAGCGGGATCGGCTACACCTTC. Amino acid sequence: CSVRSGIGYTF.

This clone occurred a few times. The chain has TRBV7-9 and TRBJ1-3; 7 positions match TRBD1. Per the germline V gene, CDR1 is SEHNR and CDR2 is FQNEAQ (reference sequence). V was pared by 4 bases and J by 0 bases, with 6 bases of the junction left unmatched. The CDR3 runs 16 residues. Written as DNA, the CDR3 is TGTGCCAGCAGCTCGGTGGGACAGCTCTCTGGAAACACCATATATTTT. Translated, it gives CASSSVGQLSGNTIYF.

The rearrangement joins TRBV7-2 to TRBJ1-6, with D perhaps TRBD1 (5 bases). The CDR3 is made up of 16 amino acids. With 2 bases removed from V and 8 bases from J, the gap between germline ends came to 16 bases. From germline, CDR1 is SGHTA and CDR2 FQGNSA. CDR3 region: CASSLTGLWDDSPLHF. Written as DNA, the CDR3 is TGTGCCAGCAGCTTAACGGGACTTTGGGATGATTCACCCCTCCACTTT. Full variable domain (remainder filled in from reference TRBV7-2 and TRBJ1-6): GAGVSQSPSNKVTEKGKDVELRCDPISGHTALYWYRQSLGQGLEFLIYFQGNSAPDKSGLPSDRFSAERTGGSVSTLTIQRTQQEDSAVYLCASSLTGLWDDSPLHFGNGTRLTVT.

This clone was seen only a few times. This chain links TRBV6-2 or TRBV6-3 with TRBJ1-3, with D perhaps TRBD1 (6 bases). CDR1 is MNHEY and CDR2 is SVGEGT in the germline V gene. V lost 2 bases and J lost 3, with 14 bases in between. The CDR3 is 16 residues long. CDR3 sequence reads: CASSYVGASHGNTIYF. CDR3 nucleotides: TGTGCCAGCAGTTACGTGGGGGCATCGCATGGAAACACCATATATTTT.

About this clone itself: The sample carries other DNA sequences with the same CDR3. V usage is TRBV15 and J usage is TRBJ2-3; D is undetermined. The CDR3 sequence is 13 residues long. Germline V gene lookup returns CDR1 LNHNV and CDR2 YYDKDF (reference sequence). The ends were cut back, 0 bases at V and 2 bases at J, with 3 bases in the middle. CDR3: CATSRDLTDTQYF. DNA of the CDR3: TGTGCCACCAGCAGAGACCTCACAGATACGCAGTATTTT.

J is TRBJ1-6 and V is TRBV7-2; D possibly corresponds to TRBD1 (5 bases). Germline V CDR1 and CDR2: SGHTA, FQGNSA. The CDR3 loop spans 16 amino acids. V lost 2 bases and J lost 10, with 18 bases in between. CDR3 protein: CASSLTGRQGSSPLHF. The CDR3 DNA reads as TGTGCCAGCAGCTTAACGGGTCGGCAGGGCAGCTCACCCCTCCACTTT. The variable domain in full, completed from reference TRBV7-2 and TRBJ1-6, reads GAGVSQSPSNKVTEKGKDVELRCDPISGHTALYWYRQSLGQGLEFLIYFQGNSAPDKSGLPSDRFSAERTGGSVSTLTIQRTQQEDSAVYLCASSLTGRQGSSPLHFGNGTRLTVT.

The chain combines TRBV5-1 with TRBJ2-5; perhaps TRBD1 as D (7 bases). The CDR3 is made up of 16 amino acids. CDR1 and CDR2 (germline): SGHRS, YFSETQ. Trimming left V 4 bases short and J 5 bases short, with 21 bases between. Here the CDR3 DNA reads TGCGCCAGCAGCCCCATAGGAGGGGGCGCTCGGGAGACCCAGTACTTC. Protein sequence: CASSPIGGGARETQYF.

This chain connects TRBV6-5 to TRBJ2-7; 9 positions match TRBD1. V gave up 6 bases and J gave up 4 bases; unmatched junction bases: 7. Germline CDR1 MNHEY, CDR2 SVGAGI. The CDR3 totals 14 residues. CDR3 DNA: TGTGCCAGCAGGACGGGACAGGGAACTTACGAGCAGTACTTC. Amino acids: CASRTGQGTYEQYF.

This clone is medium-sized. V gene TRBV19 combines with J gene TRBJ1-4, with TRBD1 matching over 7 bases. Losses at the gene ends were 5 bases for V and 6 bases for J; bases not matched to a gene: 3. Germline V CDR1 and CDR2: LNHDA, SQIVND (reference sequence). This CDR3 is built from 13 residues. The CDR3 DNA is TGTGCCAGTAGTCCGACAGGGTATGAAAAACTGTTTTTT. Translation: CASSPTGYEKLFF.